This T cell receptor beta chain emerged from a study of shared clonotypes between healthy human individuals. Turning to this clone: Its matching antigen is unknown.

Germline assignment: CDR1 LNHDA and CDR2 SQIVND (reference sequence). Trimming left V 3 bases short and J 4 bases short, with 11 bases between. The CDR3 is 14 residues long. Positively selected for CCR7, the CD45RO-negative cells used as naive CD8 cells excluded terminally differentiated effector memory CD45RA+ cells. Regarding the study as a whole: Rarefaction analysis demonstrated incomplete sorted-subset sequencing notwithstanding large depth.

The method was immunoSEQ multiplex PCR; TCRdb's version includes in-frame clones alone and lacks a portion of them. The sample lists millions of clones; less than 95% were seen once. The TCR originated in a man between 18 and 29 years old in good health. The chain recombines TRBV19 with TRBJ2-3; D ambiguous. Material: naive CD8+ T cells sorted from blood. CDR3 coding DNA: TGTGCCAGTAGTATCCCGGGCTTCGCAGATACGCAGTATTTT. Protein: CASSIPGFADTQYF.